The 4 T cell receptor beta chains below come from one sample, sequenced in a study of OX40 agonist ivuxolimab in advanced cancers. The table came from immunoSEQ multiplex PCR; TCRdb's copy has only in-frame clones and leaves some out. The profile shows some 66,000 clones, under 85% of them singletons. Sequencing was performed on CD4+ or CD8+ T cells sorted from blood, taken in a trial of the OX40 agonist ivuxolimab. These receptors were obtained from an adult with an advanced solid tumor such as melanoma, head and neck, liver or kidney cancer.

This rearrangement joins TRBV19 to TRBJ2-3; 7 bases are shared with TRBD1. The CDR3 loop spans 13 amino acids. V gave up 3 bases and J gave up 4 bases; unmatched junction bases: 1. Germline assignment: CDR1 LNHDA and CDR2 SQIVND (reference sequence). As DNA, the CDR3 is TGTGCCAGTAGTATCACAGGGGCAGATACGCAGTATTTT. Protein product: CASSITGADTQYF.

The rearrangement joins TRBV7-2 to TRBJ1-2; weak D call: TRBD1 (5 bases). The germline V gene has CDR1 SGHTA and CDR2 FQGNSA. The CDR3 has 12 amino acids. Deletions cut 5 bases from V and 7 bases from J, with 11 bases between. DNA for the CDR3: TGTGCCAGCAGCCTAGTGGGGGGTGGCTACACCTTC. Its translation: CASSLVGGGYTF.

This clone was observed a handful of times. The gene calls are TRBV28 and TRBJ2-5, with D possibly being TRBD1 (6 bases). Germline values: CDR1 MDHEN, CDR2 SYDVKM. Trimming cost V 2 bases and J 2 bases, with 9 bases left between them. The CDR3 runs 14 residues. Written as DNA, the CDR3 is TGTGCCAGCAGTTTAGGGACACCTCAAGAGACCCAGTACTTC. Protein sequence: CASSLGTPQETQYF.

The CDR3 reads CASSSGRALDTQYF. The CDR3 bases are TGTGCCAGCAGCAGCGGGAGGGCCTTAGATACGCAGTATTTT. The rearrangement joins TRBV27 to TRBJ2-3, with 10 bases that match TRBD2. Trimming at V came to 6 bases and at J to 5 bases, leaving 5 bases not matched to a gene. The CDR3 contains 14 residues. Per the germline V gene, CDR1 is MNHEY and CDR2 is SMNVEV (reference sequence).